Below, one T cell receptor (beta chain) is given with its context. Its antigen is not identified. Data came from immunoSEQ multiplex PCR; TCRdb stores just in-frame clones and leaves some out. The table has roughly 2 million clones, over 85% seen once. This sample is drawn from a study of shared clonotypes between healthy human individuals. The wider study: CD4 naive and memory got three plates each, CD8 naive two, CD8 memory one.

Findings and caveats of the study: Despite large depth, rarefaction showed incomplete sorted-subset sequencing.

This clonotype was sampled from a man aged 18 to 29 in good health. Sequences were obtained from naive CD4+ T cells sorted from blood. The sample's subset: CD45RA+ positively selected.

CDR3 protein: CAWGELSGGYTF. The CDR3 coding sequence is TGTGCCTGGGGGGAGTTGAGTGGTGGCTACACCTTC. This chain links TRBV30 with TRBJ1-2; no reliable D call. Trimming cost V 5 bases and J 7 bases, with 14 bases left between them. Germline CDR1 reads GTSNPN; CDR2 reads SVGIG (reference sequence). The length of the CDR3 is 12 residues.